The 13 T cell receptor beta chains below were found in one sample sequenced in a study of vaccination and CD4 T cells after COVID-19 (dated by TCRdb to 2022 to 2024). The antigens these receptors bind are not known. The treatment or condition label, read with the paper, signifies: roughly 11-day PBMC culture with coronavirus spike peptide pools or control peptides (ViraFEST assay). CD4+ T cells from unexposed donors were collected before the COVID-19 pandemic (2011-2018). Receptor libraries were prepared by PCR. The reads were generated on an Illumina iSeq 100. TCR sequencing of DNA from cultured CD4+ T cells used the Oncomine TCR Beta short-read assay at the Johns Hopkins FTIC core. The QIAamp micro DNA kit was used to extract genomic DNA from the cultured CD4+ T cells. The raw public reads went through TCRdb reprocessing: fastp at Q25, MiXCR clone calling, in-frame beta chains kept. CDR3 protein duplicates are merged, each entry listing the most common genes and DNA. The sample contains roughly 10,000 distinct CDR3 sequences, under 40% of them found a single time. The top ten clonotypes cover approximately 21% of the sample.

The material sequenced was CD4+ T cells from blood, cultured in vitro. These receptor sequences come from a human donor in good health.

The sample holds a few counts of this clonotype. CDR3 in DNA: TGTGCCAGCGGGTCACCCGAACTCTACGAGCAGTACTTC. It specifies CASGSPELYEQYF. The chain employs TRBV28 and TRBJ2-7, with D hard to call. The germline V gene has CDR1 MDHEN and CDR2 SYDVKM. This CDR3 comprises 13 residues. Trimming stripped 8 bases from V and 3 bases from J, with 14 bases between. The complete variable domain, with remaining parts taken from reference TRBV28 and TRBJ2-7, reads DVKVTQSSRYLVKRTGEKVFLECVQDMDHENMFWYRQDPGLGLRLIYFSYDVKMKEKGDIPEGYSVSREKKERFSLILESASTNQTSMYLCASGSPELYEQYFGPGTRLTVT.

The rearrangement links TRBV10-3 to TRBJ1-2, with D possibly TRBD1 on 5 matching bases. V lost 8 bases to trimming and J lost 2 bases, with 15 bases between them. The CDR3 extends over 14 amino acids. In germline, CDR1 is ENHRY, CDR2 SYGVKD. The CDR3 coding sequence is TGTGCCATCCCGACTGGGACTTCGAACTATGGCTACACCTTC. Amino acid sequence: CAIPTGTSNYGYTF.

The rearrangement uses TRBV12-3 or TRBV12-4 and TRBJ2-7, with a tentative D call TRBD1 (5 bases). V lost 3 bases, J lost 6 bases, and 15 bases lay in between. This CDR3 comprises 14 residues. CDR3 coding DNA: TGTGCCAGCAGTTTTACGGCAGGGATGCCCGAGCAGTACTTC. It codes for CASSFTAGMPEQYF.

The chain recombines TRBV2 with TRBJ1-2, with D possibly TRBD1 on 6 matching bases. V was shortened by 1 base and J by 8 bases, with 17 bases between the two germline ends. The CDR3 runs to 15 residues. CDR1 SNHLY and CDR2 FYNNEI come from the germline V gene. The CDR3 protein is CASSEGAGDLRGYTF. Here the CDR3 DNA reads TGTGCCAGCAGTGAAGGGGCAGGGGATCTGCGAGGCTACACCTTC. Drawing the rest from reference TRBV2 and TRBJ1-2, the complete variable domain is EPEVTQTPSHQVTQMGQEVILRCVPISNHLYFYWYRQILGQKVEFLVSFYNNEISEKSEIFDDQFSVERPDGSNFTLKIRSTKLEDSAMYFCASSEGAGDLRGYTFGSGTRLTVV.

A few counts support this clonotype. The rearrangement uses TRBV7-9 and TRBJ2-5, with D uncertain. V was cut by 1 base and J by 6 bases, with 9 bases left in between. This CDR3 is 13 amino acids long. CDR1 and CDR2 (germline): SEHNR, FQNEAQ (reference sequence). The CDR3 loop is CASSLGQQKTQYF. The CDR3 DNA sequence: TGTGCCAGCAGCTTAGGCCAACAGAAGACCCAGTACTTC.

The CDR3 DNA reads TGTGCCAGTAGTATAGGAACAGGGATGGGTTTGCGGCATGAAGCTTTCTTT. This encodes CASSIGTGMGLRHEAFF. This chain uses TRBV19 with TRBJ1-1; maybe TRBD1 (6 bases). Trimming removed 1 base from V and 7 bases from J, with 22 bases in between. The CDR3 contains 17 residues. Germline V gene data show CDR1 as LNHDA and CDR2 as SQIVND (reference sequence).

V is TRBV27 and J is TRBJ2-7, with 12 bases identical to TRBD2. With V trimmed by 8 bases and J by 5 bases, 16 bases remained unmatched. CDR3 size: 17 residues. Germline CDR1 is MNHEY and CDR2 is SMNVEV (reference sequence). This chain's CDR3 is CASGRDRGGLAGNEQYF. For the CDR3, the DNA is TGTGCCAGCGGCCGGGACAGGGGTGGACTAGCGGGGAACGAGCAGTACTTC.

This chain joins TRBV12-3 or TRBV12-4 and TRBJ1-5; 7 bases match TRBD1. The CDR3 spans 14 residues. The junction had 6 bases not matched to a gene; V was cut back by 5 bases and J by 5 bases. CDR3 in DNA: TGTGCCAGCAGTCCCGGGACAGAATATCAGCCCCAGCATTTT. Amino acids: CASSPGTEYQPQHF.

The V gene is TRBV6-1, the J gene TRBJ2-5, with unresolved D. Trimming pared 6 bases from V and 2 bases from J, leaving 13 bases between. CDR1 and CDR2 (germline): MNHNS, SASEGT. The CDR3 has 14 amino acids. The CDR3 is CASSGRGLQETQYF. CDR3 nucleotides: TGTGCCAGCAGCGGGCGAGGATTACAAGAGACCCAGTACTTC.

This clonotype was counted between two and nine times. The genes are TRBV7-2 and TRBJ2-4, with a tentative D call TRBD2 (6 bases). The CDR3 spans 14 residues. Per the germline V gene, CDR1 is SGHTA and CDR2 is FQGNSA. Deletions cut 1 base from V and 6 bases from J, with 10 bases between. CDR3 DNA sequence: TGTGCCAGCAGCTTAGGGGCGGGACTAAACATTCAGTACTTC. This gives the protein CASSLGAGLNIQYF.

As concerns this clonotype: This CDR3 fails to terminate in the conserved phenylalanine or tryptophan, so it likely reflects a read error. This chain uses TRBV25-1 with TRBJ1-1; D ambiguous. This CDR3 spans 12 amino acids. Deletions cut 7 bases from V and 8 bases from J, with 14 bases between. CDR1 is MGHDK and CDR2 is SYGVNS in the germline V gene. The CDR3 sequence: CASILGLGEAFL. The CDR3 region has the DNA TGTGCCAGCATTTTAGGGTTGGGGGAAGCTTTCCTT.

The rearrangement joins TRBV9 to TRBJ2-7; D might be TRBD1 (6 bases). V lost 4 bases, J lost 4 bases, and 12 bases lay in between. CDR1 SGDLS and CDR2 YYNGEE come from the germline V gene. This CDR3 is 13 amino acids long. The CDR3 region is CASSSEGVYEQYF. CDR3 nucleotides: TGTGCCAGCAGCTCCGAGGGGGTATACGAGCAGTACTTC. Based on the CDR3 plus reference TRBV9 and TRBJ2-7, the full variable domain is DSGVTQTPKHLITATGQRVTLRCSPRSGDLSVYWYQQSLDQGLQFLIQYYNGEERAKGNILERFSAQQFPDLHSELNLSSLELGDSALYFCASSSEGVYEQYFGPGTRLTVT.

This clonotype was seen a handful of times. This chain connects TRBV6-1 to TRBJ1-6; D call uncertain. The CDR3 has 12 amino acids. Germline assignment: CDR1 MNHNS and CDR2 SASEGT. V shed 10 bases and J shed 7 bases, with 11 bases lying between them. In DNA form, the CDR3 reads TGTGCCATCGGGCCTGTCAATTCACCCCTCCACTTT. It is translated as CAIGPVNSPLHF.